One and the same sample provided the 22 T cell receptor beta chains below, sequenced in a study of CD8+CD57+ T cells in acquired aplastic anemia. Genomic DNA, the template, was used for profiling of the TCR beta VDJ and CDR3. TCRdb processed the reads anew with MiXCR; each CDR3 protein has one entry. This sample has 150,000 to 200,000 distinct CDR3 sequences, with 45% to 55% found just once. Individuals selected for sequencing had exhibited CD8+CD57+ cell expansion on flow cytometry. The sample consisted of sorted CD4+, CD8+, or CD8+CD57+ T cells (not recorded which) from PBMCs. The source is a human donor with aplastic anemia.

The chain combines TRBV29-1 with TRBJ1-3, with D possibly matching TRBD1 (5 bases). CDR1 SQVTM and CDR2 ANQGSEA come from the germline V gene. The CDR3 runs 17 residues. V was shortened by 4 bases and J by 0 bases, with 19 bases between the two germline ends. The CDR3 loop is CSVAAFGGEGSGNTIYF. Here the CDR3 DNA reads TGCAGCGTTGCAGCCTTCGGGGGGGAAGGCTCTGGAAACACCATATATTTT.

This clonotype was seen many times. The chain has TRBV6-6 and TRBJ1-1, with D unresolved. The germline V and J ends were trimmed by 2 bases and 4 bases, with 8 bases remaining between them. This CDR3 comprises 13 residues. Germline CDR1 and CDR2: MNHNY and SVGAGI (reference sequence). CDR3 DNA sequence: TGTGCCAGCAGTTACGCGGGGAGCACTGAAGCTTTCTTT. Protein: CASSYAGSTEAFF.

This clonotype was seen ten or more times. This rearrangement joins TRBV19 to TRBJ2-5; D gene ambiguous. Trimming pared 10 bases from V and 5 bases from J, leaving 11 bases between. Germline V CDR1 and CDR2: LNHDA, SQIVND (reference sequence). The CDR3 consists of 11 residues. CDR3 residues: CATIVGETQYF. The DNA of the CDR3 is TGTGCCACCATAGTTGGCGAGACCCAGTACTTC.

V usage is TRBV27 and J usage is TRBJ1-2; D unclear. V was clipped by 1 base and J by 4 bases, with 13 bases between them. Germline values: CDR1 MNHEY, CDR2 SMNVEV (reference sequence). The CDR3 length is 15 residues. CDR3 in amino acids: CASSLLPGNGYGYTF. The CDR3 nucleotides are TGTGCCAGCAGTTTATTGCCGGGAAATGGCTATGGCTACACCTTC.

CDR3 nucleotide sequence: TGTGCCAGCAGCCCCGGACAGGGCGCCCAAGAGACCCAGTACTTC. Protein sequence: CASSPGQGAQETQYF. The gene calls are TRBV5-5 and TRBJ2-5; the match to TRBD1 covers 8 bases. Trimming cost V 4 bases and J 1 base; bases outside gene matches: 6. This CDR3 is 15 amino acids long. In germline, CDR1 is SGHKS, CDR2 YYEKEE (reference sequence).

Concerning this clonotype: The junction shows a germline mismatch at one end, possibly a read error. This sequence joins TRBV19 and TRBJ2-3; weak D call: TRBD2 (6 bases). Germline V gene lookup returns CDR1 LNHDA and CDR2 SQIVND (reference sequence). The length of the CDR3 is 15 residues. Here the CDR3 DNA reads TGCGCCAGTAGTATGGAGGGACTTAGCACATATACGCAGTATTTT. Translating it yields CASSMEGLSTYTQYF. The full variable domain, with the rest looked up from reference TRBV19 and TRBJ2-3, is DGGITQSPKYLFRKEGQNVTLSCEQNLNHDAMYWYRQDPGQGLRLIYYSQIVNDFQKGDIAEGYSVSREKKESFPLTVTSAQKNPTAFYLCASSMEGLSTYTQYFGPGTRLTVL.

The genes are TRBV7-9 and TRBJ2-7; possibly TRBD1 for D (8 bases). V dropped 5 bases and J dropped 3 bases, with 17 bases sitting between them. Germline CDR1 SEHNR, CDR2 FQNEAQ (reference sequence). This CDR3 comprises 15 residues. CDR3 sequence: CASSTNRGGDYEQYF. CDR3 in DNA: TGTGCCAGCAGCACCAACAGGGGGGGGGACTACGAGCAGTACTTC.

This clonotype has at least ten counts. The chain recombines TRBV5-4 with TRBJ2-7, with TRBD1 as a possible D gene (6 bases). CDR3 size: 13 residues. From germline, CDR1 is SGHNT and CDR2 YYREEE (reference sequence). The V gene lost 4 bases and the J gene lost 3 bases, with 11 bases spanning the gap. CDR3 in amino acids: CASSTRDNYEQYF. DNA for the CDR3: TGTGCCAGCAGCACCCGGGACAACTACGAGCAGTACTTC. The full variable domain, in which reference TRBV5-4 and TRBJ2-7 provide the parts outside the CDR3, is ETGVTQSPTHLIKTRGQQVTLRCSSQSGHNTVSWYQQALGQGPQFIFQYYREEENGRGNFPPRFSGLQFPNYSSELNVNALELDDSALYLCASSTRDNYEQYFGPGTRLTVT.

In this sample, this clonotype turned up many times. V is TRBV11-2 and J is TRBJ2-7; D unclear. Germline values: CDR1 SGHAT, CDR2 FQNNGV. V lost 3 bases to trimming and J lost 8 bases, with 11 bases between them. The CDR3 covers 12 residues. CDR3: CASSFTPEKQYF. In nucleotides, the CDR3 is TGTGCCAGCAGCTTTACACCTGAAAAGCAGTACTTC.

This clonotype was seen a single time. V is TRBV7-9 and J is TRBJ2-5, with 10 bases identical to TRBD1. V trimming: 3 bases; J trimming: 4 bases; junction bases outside the gene matches: 5. The CDR3 loop spans 15 amino acids. Germline-derived CDR1 and CDR2 are SEHNR and FQNEAQ (reference sequence). The CDR3 sequence: CASSLPGQGTETQYF. CDR3 bases: TGTGCCAGCAGCTTGCCGGGACAGGGGACAGAGACCCAGTACTTC.

The V call is TRBV27, the J call TRBJ2-7; TRBD1 might be the D (6 bases). Trimming took off 4 bases at V and 6 bases at J, with 13 bases between the two ends. The CDR3 has 13 amino acids. Germline CDR1 and CDR2: MNHEY and SMNVEV (reference sequence). CDR3 sequence (DNA): TGTGCCAGCAGTTCGCACAGGGCTAGCGAGCAGTACTTC. It yields the protein CASSSHRASEQYF.

V and J are TRBV10-1 and TRBJ2-1; D uncertain. The V end was cut by 2 bases, the J end by 7 bases, with 12 bases between. Germline V CDR1 and CDR2: WNHNN, SYGVQD (reference sequence). CDR3 length equals 14 residues. The CDR3 loop is CASSESLHWNEQFF. CDR3 in DNA: TGCGCCAGCAGTGAGAGTCTCCACTGGAATGAGCAGTTCTTC.

This clonotype has a count of ten or more. The chain employs TRBV11-2 and TRBJ2-7, with 9 bases identical to TRBD2. The CDR3 covers 12 residues. The germline V gene has CDR1 SGHAT and CDR2 FQNNGV. V trimming: 8 bases; J trimming: 7 bases; junction bases outside the gene matches: 6. CDR3 coding DNA: TGTGCCAGCGGCCGACTAGCGGAAGAGCAGTACTTC. Translation gives CASGRLAEEQYF.

As for this clonotype: The conserved phenylalanine or tryptophan is not found at the CDR3 terminus, so this likely reflects a read error. No DNA is shown, since the ends of the CDR3 on it are uncertain; the CDR3 is the one TCRdb lists. This sequence joins TRBV29-1 and TRBJ1-1; the D call in the table, TRBD1, was not verified against the DNA. The CDR3 region is 9 residues in length, termini included. The germline V gene encodes CDR1 SQVTM and CDR2 ANQGSEA. The CDR3 is CSVDSGGMI.

This clonotype is judged medium-sized. Compared with germline, one end of the junction differs, possibly owing to a read error. The V gene is TRBV15, the J gene TRBJ1-1, with 7 positions matching TRBD1. The CDR3 length is 11 residues. Germline V CDR1 and CDR2: LNHNV, YYDKDF (reference sequence). As DNA, the CDR3 is TGTGCCACCAGCTCCGGACCGGGACAGCGATTT. This codes for CATSSGPGQRF.

Worth noting for this clonotype: A single base separates this from a much larger clone, so it may be a read error. The chain links TRBV12-3 or TRBV12-4 to TRBJ2-1; D remains ambiguous. The CDR3 has 16 amino acids. CDR3 DNA: TGTGCCAGCAGTTTATTCCTTGGTCAAATGTTCGATGAGCAGCTCTTC. It specifies CASSLFLGQMFDEQLF.

This clonotype was seen more than once but under ten times. This sequence joins TRBV6-4 and TRBJ1-2; TRBD1 matches at 12 bases. Germline V gene sequence: CDR1 MRHNA, CDR2 SNTAGT. The CDR3 is made up of 17 amino acids. The V and J ends lost 2 bases and 4 bases, in that order; junction bases with no gene match: 8. The CDR3: CASSDGTGGSFFYGYTF. The CDR3 coding sequence is TGTGCCAGCAGTGACGGGACAGGGGGCTCCTTTTTCTATGGCTACACCTTC.

Details on this clonotype: Given a much more abundant clone one base away, this may be a read error. The chain combines TRBV11-2 with TRBJ2-1, with TRBD2 matching over 8 bases. In germline, CDR1 is SGHAT, CDR2 FQNNGV. The CDR3 covers 16 residues. The CDR3 bases are TGTGCCAGCAGCACCTCGGGAGCGGGAGCCTACAATCAGCAGTTCTTC. Protein product: CASSTSGAGAYNQQFF.

At least ten counts were recorded for this clonotype. This rearrangement joins TRBV7-6 to TRBJ2-7, with D possibly TRBD2 on 6 matching bases. The V end was cut by 5 bases, the J end by 1 base, with 12 bases between. Germline CDR1 and CDR2: SGHVS and FNYEAQ. This CDR3 has 14 amino acids. CDR3 sequence reads: CASSGGIGSYEQYF. In DNA, the CDR3 is TGTGCCAGCAGCGGGGGGATAGGGTCCTACGAGCAGTACTTC.

V and J are TRBV2 and TRBJ1-4; D may be TRBD1 (6 bases). Germline lookup yields CDR1 SNHLY and CDR2 FYNNEI. The CDR3 spans 12 residues. Trimming took off 5 bases at V and 13 bases at J, with 14 bases between the two ends. The CDR3 region is CASSSTGWRLFF. CDR3 DNA: TGTGCCAGCAGTTCCACAGGGTGGCGACTGTTTTTT.

This clonotype was observed many times. This sequence joins TRBV29-1 and TRBJ2-7; the match to TRBD1 covers 11 bases. The junction had 6 bases not matched to a gene; V was cut back by 0 bases and J by 2 bases. The germline V gene encodes CDR1 SQVTM and CDR2 ANQGSEA. This CDR3 spans 16 amino acids. CDR3 protein: CSVEDYGDRGTYEQYF. The CDR3 coding sequence is TGCAGCGTTGAAGATTACGGGGACAGGGGGACCTACGAGCAGTACTTC.

There are a few counts of this clonotype. The V and J genes are TRBV2 and TRBJ2-3, with TRBD1 as a possible D gene (7 bases). This CDR3 is 14 amino acids long. Germline CDR1 and CDR2: SNHLY and FYNNEI. Trimming removed 4 bases from V and 6 bases from J, with 14 bases in between. The chain's CDR3 is CASSAGGSIDTQYF. In nucleotides, the CDR3 is TGTGCCAGCAGTGCAGGGGGGAGCATTGATACGCAGTATTTT. Filled out from reference TRBV2 and TRBJ2-3, the complete variable domain reads EPEVTQTPSHQVTQMGQEVILRCVPISNHLYFYWYRQILGQKVEFLVSFYNNEISEKSEIFDDQFSVERPDGSNFTLKIRSTKLEDSAMYFCASSAGGSIDTQYFGPGTRLTVL.